This entry is about one T cell receptor (beta chain). The source of the sample is a study of blood T cell repertoires in COVID-19. Study details: The United States, Italy and Spain were the sources of the acute and convalescent COVID-19 samples. The cDNA or gDNA used as material had been derived from T cells, B-cell-depleted T cells, or PBMCs.

Under the authors' procedure: Reference gene primer amplification gave nucleated cell count estimates. The protocol was immunoSEQ multiplex PCR, while the TCRdb copy is restricted to in-frame clones and leaves out a portion. The V and J calls and clone size are taken from that table; D and trimming were inferred from the DNA. The sample consists of about 67,000 clones, 80% to 90% of them appearing once. CDR1 SNHLY and CDR2 FYNNEI come from the germline V gene. Trimming removed 4 bases from V and 5 bases from J; junction bases left unmatched: 4. The CDR3 has 14 amino acids. This clonotype was sampled from a man aged 50 to 60 with active COVID-19. Sequenced material: peripheral blood. The chain links TRBV2 to TRBJ1-1, with 10 bases fitting TRBD1. CDR3 sequence reads: CASSGTGGWTEAFF. DNA for the CDR3: TGTGCCAGCAGTGGGACAGGGGGGTGGACTGAAGCTTTCTTT.